The 11 T cell receptor beta chains below all came from one sample that was sequenced in a study of CD8 T cells in ankylosing spondylitis. Study results and limitations: Ankylosing spondylitis blood seemed to carry a telltale TCR beta motif made of fewer than 10 highly homologous variants.

From the 5' RACE reads, TCRdb called clonotypes with MiXCR, one entry per CDR3 protein. The table shows around 490,000 distinct CDR3 sequences, with under 5.5% occurring only once. No antigen has been assigned to these receptors. Sequencing was performed on blood, either unsorted or a sorted T cell fraction (not recorded which). These receptors came from a male donor with ankylosing spondylitis.

The gene calls are TRBV3-1 and TRBJ1-2; TRBD1 is a possible D gene (5 bases). Germline V gives CDR1 LGHDT, CDR2 YNNKEL (reference sequence). With 0 bases removed from V and 5 bases from J, the gap between germline ends came to 13 bases. The CDR3 sequence is 15 residues long. For the CDR3, the DNA is TGTGCCAGCAGCCAAGAGGTAGGGGAGCTATATGGCTACACCTTC. It translates to CASSQEVGELYGYTF.

This clonotype was seen at least ten times. This rearrangement joins TRBV4-3 to TRBJ1-6; D gene uncertain. Germline CDR1 LGHNA, CDR2 YSLEER. V was clipped by 0 bases and J by 8 bases, with 14 bases between them. This CDR3 is built from 16 residues. The CDR3 region has the DNA TGCGCCAGCAGCCAAGATAGGCGCAGGAGAGATTCACCCCTCCACTTT. Translating gives CASSQDRRRRDSPLHF.

This clonotype was detected ten times or more. Here the CDR3 reads CASSSQTGLAGDEQFF. As DNA, the CDR3 is TGCGCCAGCAGCTCTCAAACAGGACTAGCGGGGGATGAGCAGTTCTTC. This chain links TRBV5-1 with TRBJ2-1, with TRBD2 matching over 13 bases. Germline CDR1 reads SGHRS; CDR2 reads YFSETQ. This CDR3 has 16 amino acids. Losses at the gene ends were 3 bases for V and 8 bases for J; bases not matched to a gene: 8.

This clonotype appeared many times. CDR3 coding DNA: TGTGCCAGCAGCCGCAACGGGTTCACAGATACGCAGTATTTT. Its protein is CASSRNGFTDTQYF. V is TRBV3-1 and J is TRBJ2-3; D is ambiguous. CDR1 and CDR2 (germline): LGHDT, YNNKEL (reference sequence). V was shortened by 4 bases and J by 2 bases, with 10 bases between the two germline ends. The CDR3 runs to 14 residues.

This clonotype was detected many times. The rearrangement uses TRBV6-5 and TRBJ1-6; D is ambiguous. Germline-derived CDR1 and CDR2 are MNHEY and SVGAGI. This CDR3 region has 17 residues. V lost 2 bases and J lost 0, with 11 bases in between. CDR3 region: CASSYGNRVSYNSPLHF. The DNA for the CDR3 is TGTGCCAGCAGTTACGGGAACAGAGTCTCCTATAATTCACCCCTCCACTTT.

Ten or more counts support this clonotype. The chain employs TRBV20-1 and TRBJ2-3; weak D call: TRBD2 (6 bases). Deletions cut 4 bases from V and 3 bases from J, with 11 bases between. CDR1 is DFQATT and CDR2 is SNEGSKA in the germline V gene (reference sequence). CDR3 length: 13 amino acids. The CDR3: CSATVAVTDTQYF. The CDR3 nucleotides are TGCAGTGCTACTGTAGCGGTTACAGATACGCAGTATTTT.

This clonotype came up many times. In nucleotides, the CDR3 is TGTGCCAGCAGCCAAGCCGGCCAGGCCACCTACGAGCAGTACTTC. The encoded protein is CASSQAGQATYEQYF. V and J are TRBV4-2 and TRBJ2-7; no reliable D call. Trimming removed 1 base from V and 2 bases from J, with 12 bases in between. The CDR3 is 15 residues long. The V gene's germline CDR1 is LGHNA and CDR2 YNFKEQ.

This clonotype was detected ten times or more. The rearrangement links TRBV11-2 to TRBJ2-3; TRBD2 agrees at 9 bases. The CDR3 is 15 residues long. V shed 4 bases and J 0 bases; nucleotides not matched to a gene: 2. CDR1 is SGHAT, CDR2 FQNNGV, per germline. The CDR3 coding sequence is TGTGCCAGCAGCTCAACTAGCGGGAGCACAGATACGCAGTATTTT. Translating it yields CASSSTSGSTDTQYF.

This clonotype appeared many times. This chain uses TRBV5-1 with TRBJ1-2, with 9 bases aligning to TRBD1. V lost 3 bases, J lost 2 bases, and 8 bases stayed unmatched. Germline lookup yields CDR1 SGHRS and CDR2 YFSETQ. This CDR3 has 16 amino acids. The CDR3: CASSSLQGARNYGYTF. CDR3 bases: TGCGCCAGCAGCTCATTACAGGGGGCGCGGAACTATGGCTACACCTTC.

Concerning this clonotype: Sequence at one end of the junction differs from germline and may be a read error. The chain couples TRBV6-5 to TRBJ2-3, with D possibly being TRBD2 (6 bases). This CDR3 contains 12 residues. The germline V gene has CDR1 MNHEY and CDR2 SVGAGI. The CDR3 bases are TGTGCCAGCAGTCCCAGGCGGGATACGCGGTATTTT. It encodes CASSPRRDTRYF.

This clonotype was observed many times. The CDR3 reads CASSLGQGFTYEQYF. The CDR3 coding sequence is TGTGCCAGCAGCTTGGGACAGGGGTTTACCTACGAGCAGTACTTC. V gene TRBV5-4 combines with J gene TRBJ2-7; 8 bases are a match to TRBD1. The germline V gene encodes CDR1 SGHNT and CDR2 YYREEE (reference sequence). The CDR3 extends over 15 amino acids. Unmatched junction bases numbered 4, after V lost 0 bases and J lost 2 bases.